Following are 10 T cell receptor beta chains from one sample sequenced in a study of response to subunit inactivated influenza vaccine. Each CDR3 protein gets one entry after TCRdb re-called the RT-PCR reads with MiXCR. The repertoire consists of roughly 570,000 distinct CDR3 sequences, with 10% to 15% occurring once and the leading ten covering 10% to 15%. Sequenced here: PBMCs from blood, sampled about 6 weeks after vaccination. The receptors were sampled from a man aged 50-60 years who received an inactivated influenza vaccine.

CDR3 amino acids: CASSPTITGWRADTQYF. The CDR3, as DNA: TGTGCCAGCAGCCCAACAATAACAGGGTGGAGAGCAGATACGCAGTATTTT. The chain employs TRBV14 and TRBJ2-3; D may be TRBD1 (6 bases). CDR3 length: 17 amino acids. V shed 4 bases and J shed 4 bases, with 21 bases lying between them. Germline CDR1 SGHDN, CDR2 FVKESK.

This clonotype has at least ten counts. The V gene is TRBV20-1, the J gene TRBJ1-1; D perhaps matches TRBD1 (5 bases). This CDR3 contains 14 residues. V was clipped by 0 bases and J by 0 bases, with 8 bases between them. Germline CDR1 DFQATT, CDR2 SNEGSKA (reference sequence). The chain's CDR3 is CSARDGGVNTEAFF. The CDR3 DNA reads TGCAGTGCTAGAGATGGGGGGGTGAACACTGAAGCTTTCTTT.

The J gene is TRBJ2-3, the V gene TRBV10-3; D might be TRBD1 (6 bases). Trimming removed 3 bases at V and 0 bases at J, with 10 bases between. There are 15 residues in the CDR3. Germline lookup yields CDR1 ENHRY and CDR2 SYGVKD. The CDR3 region is CAISERQASTDTQYF. The CDR3 nucleotides are TGTGCCATCAGTGAAAGACAGGCTAGCACAGATACGCAGTATTTT.

This clonotype was detected only a few times. CDR3: CSAGRDDYEQYF. In DNA form, the CDR3 reads TGCAGTGCTGGGAGGGACGACTACGAGCAGTACTTC. The chain couples TRBV20-1 to TRBJ2-7; 7 bases agree with TRBD2. Germline V gives CDR1 DFQATT, CDR2 SNEGSKA (reference sequence). Germline trimming cut 5 bases from V and 3 bases from J; bases unmatched to any gene: 4. There are 12 residues in the CDR3.

The CDR3, as DNA: TGCGCCAGCAGCTTGGGGGCCCTGAACACCGGGGAGCTGTTTTTT. Protein product: CASSLGALNTGELFF. The gene calls are TRBV5-1 and TRBJ2-2; D call uncertain. CDR3 size: 15 residues. Trimming took off 0 bases at V and 1 base at J, with 7 bases between the two ends. The germline V gene has CDR1 SGHRS and CDR2 YFSETQ.

This chain joins TRBV4-2 and TRBJ2-3; D is unresolved. CDR1 and CDR2 (germline): LGHNA, YNFKEQ. Trimming cost V 3 bases and J 5 bases, with 15 bases left between them. The CDR3 loop spans 15 amino acids. CDR3 amino acids: CASSQALQGGDTQYF. The CDR3 DNA sequence: TGTGCCAGCAGCCAGGCCCTCCAAGGTGGAGATACGCAGTATTTT.

The chain uses TRBV6-2 or TRBV6-3 and TRBJ2-7, with 9 bases identical to TRBD2. Trimming removed 2 bases from V and 7 bases from J; junction bases left unmatched: 12. The CDR3 has 16 residues. Germline V gene sequence: CDR1 MNHEY, CDR2 SVGEGT. CDR3 sequence reads: CASSYRSGGLPGEQYF. The CDR3, as DNA: TGTGCCAGCAGTTACCGCAGCGGGGGGCTCCCGGGAGAGCAGTACTTC.

The J gene is TRBJ2-3, the V gene TRBV6-2 or TRBV6-3; no definite D call. The CDR3 sequence is 14 residues long. Germline V gene sequence: CDR1 MNHEY, CDR2 SVGEGT. The ends were cut back, 11 bases at V and 4 bases at J, with 19 bases in the middle. The CDR3 loop reads CAHARGPVADTQYF. CDR3 nucleotides: TGTGCCCACGCGCGCGGTCCTGTCGCAGATACGCAGTATTTT.

V usage is TRBV20-1 and J usage is TRBJ1-1; D is uncertain. The CDR3 is 14 residues long. V lost 3 bases and J lost 1, with 12 bases in between. Germline V gene data show CDR1 as DFQATT and CDR2 as SNEGSKA (reference sequence). CDR3 residues: CSASPSLGNTEAFF. In nucleotides, the CDR3 is TGCAGTGCTAGCCCCAGTTTGGGGAACACTGAAGCTTTCTTT.

The V gene is TRBV20-1, the J gene TRBJ2-7, with no clear D. From germline, CDR1 is DFQATT and CDR2 SNEGSKA (reference sequence). The V end lost 1 base, the J end lost 2 bases, and 6 bases lay between the germline ends. The CDR3 totals 12 residues. The DNA for the CDR3 is TGCAGTGCTAGAGCACAGACCTACGAGCAGTACTTC. Translating it yields CSARAQTYEQYF.